What follows are 9 T cell receptor beta chains derived from one specimen sequenced in a study of T cell responses to AZD1222 COVID-19 vaccine. Measured with immunoSEQ multiplex PCR; TCRdb has only the in-frame clones, and not every one. The sample lists about 150,000 clones; roughly nine tenths were seen once. Sequences were derived from peripheral blood, sampled on day 0 of AZD1222 vaccination. These receptor sequences come from an adult in good health.

The chain recombines TRBV6-5 with TRBJ1-5; 10 bases agree with TRBD1. Germline lookup yields CDR1 MNHEY and CDR2 SVGAGI. This CDR3 spans 15 amino acids. The V and J ends lost 6 bases and 4 bases, in that order; junction bases with no gene match: 6. The CDR3 DNA sequence: TGTGCCAGCAGGATGGGACAGGGGTTGAATCAGCCCCAGCATTTT. Its translation: CASRMGQGLNQPQHF.

This clone was observed once. In the same sample, other DNA sequences code for this CDR3. The chain uses TRBV28 and TRBJ1-2; 11 nucleotides agree with TRBD1. The V and J ends lost 6 bases and 8 bases, in that order; junction bases with no gene match: 5. The germline V gene encodes CDR1 MDHEN and CDR2 SYDVKM. The CDR3 spans 13 residues. This chain's CDR3 is CASSRGQGGGYTF. The CDR3 DNA follows: TGTGCCAGCAGCCGGGGACAGGGGGGCGGCTACACCTTC.

The chain couples TRBV2 to TRBJ2-7; perhaps TRBD1 as D (5 bases). V was clipped by 7 bases and J by 1 base, with 11 bases between them. This CDR3 is 13 amino acids long. CDR1 SNHLY and CDR2 FYNNEI come from the germline V gene. CDR3 amino acids: CASTSRASYEQYF. The CDR3 bases are TGTGCCAGCACCAGCAGGGCTTCCTACGAGCAGTACTTC.

The gene calls are TRBV6-5 and TRBJ1-3, with D possibly being TRBD1 (6 bases). The V gene lost 2 bases and the J gene lost 2 bases, with 10 bases spanning the gap. This CDR3 has 15 residues. Germline V lookup: CDR1 MNHEY, CDR2 SVGAGI. This chain's CDR3 is CASSYNRVAGNTIYF. The DNA for the CDR3 is TGTGCCAGCAGTTACAACAGGGTGGCTGGAAACACCATATATTTT.

V usage is TRBV9 and J usage is TRBJ1-3; no reliable D call. V shed 0 bases and J shed 0 bases, with 7 bases lying between them. There are 15 residues in the CDR3. Germline CDR1 SGDLS, CDR2 YYNGEE. CDR3 coding DNA: TGTGCCAGCAGCGTAGAGGGAGACTCTGGAAACACCATATATTTT. This encodes CASSVEGDSGNTIYF.

This clone was seen a single time. The V and J genes are TRBV9 and TRBJ1-2, with TRBD1 matching 9 bases. This CDR3 region has 15 residues. The V and J ends lost 3 bases and 3 bases, in that order; junction bases with no gene match: 6. Germline V gives CDR1 SGDLS, CDR2 YYNGEE. CDR3 DNA sequence: TGTGCCAGCAGCGGGAAAACAGGGGGCGACTATGGCTACACCTTC. This gives the protein CASSGKTGGDYGYTF.

This clone was seen only a few times. The chain uses TRBV7-9 and TRBJ2-7; no definite D call. V was trimmed by 2 bases and J by 0 bases, leaving 11 bases between them. The CDR3 runs to 15 residues. Per germline, CDR1 SEHNR and CDR2 FQNEAQ (reference sequence). CDR3: CASSLYGSRSYEQYF. CDR3 coding DNA: TGTGCCAGCAGCTTATATGGGTCCCGCTCCTACGAGCAGTACTTC.

J is TRBJ2-7 and V is TRBV6-2 or TRBV6-3; 10 positions agree with TRBD1. From germline, CDR1 is MNHEY and CDR2 SVGEGT. The V and J ends lost 5 bases and 4 bases, in that order; junction bases with no gene match: 8. The CDR3 consists of 15 residues. The CDR3 reads CASSAGQGGPYEQYF. CDR3 DNA: TGTGCCAGCAGTGCTGGACAGGGGGGACCGTACGAGCAGTACTTC.

The V and J genes are TRBV4-1 and TRBJ1-1; D not certain. This CDR3 spans 14 amino acids. V was cut by 0 bases and J by 1 base, with 6 bases left in between. Germline lookup yields CDR1 MGHRA and CDR2 YSYEKL. This CDR3 is CASSQEAGNTEAFF. In DNA, the CDR3 is TGCGCCAGCAGCCAAGAGGCGGGGAACACTGAAGCTTTCTTT.